What follows describes a single T cell receptor beta chain. Trimming took off 2 bases at V and 8 bases at J, with 18 bases between the two ends. CDR1 and CDR2 from the germline V gene are SGHVS and FQNEAQ. This CDR3 is 15 amino acids long. These data originate in a study of blood T cell dynamics during melanoma immunotherapy. Produced via immunoSEQ multiplex PCR; TCRdb's table is partial and in-frame only. The table shows a few thousand clones, with around three quarters occurring only once. Time point of the sample: week 3, after first cycle of checkpoint inhibitor. The TCR comes from a human donor with melanoma. The material sequenced was blood, taken from a patient treated with checkpoint blockade. The rearrangement uses TRBV7-8 and TRBJ1-2; tentatively, D is TRBD1 (6 bases). The CDR3 region is CASSLYSGAGNGYTF. CDR3 bases: TGTGCCAGCAGCTTATATTCAGGGGCGGGAAACGGCTACACCTTC.